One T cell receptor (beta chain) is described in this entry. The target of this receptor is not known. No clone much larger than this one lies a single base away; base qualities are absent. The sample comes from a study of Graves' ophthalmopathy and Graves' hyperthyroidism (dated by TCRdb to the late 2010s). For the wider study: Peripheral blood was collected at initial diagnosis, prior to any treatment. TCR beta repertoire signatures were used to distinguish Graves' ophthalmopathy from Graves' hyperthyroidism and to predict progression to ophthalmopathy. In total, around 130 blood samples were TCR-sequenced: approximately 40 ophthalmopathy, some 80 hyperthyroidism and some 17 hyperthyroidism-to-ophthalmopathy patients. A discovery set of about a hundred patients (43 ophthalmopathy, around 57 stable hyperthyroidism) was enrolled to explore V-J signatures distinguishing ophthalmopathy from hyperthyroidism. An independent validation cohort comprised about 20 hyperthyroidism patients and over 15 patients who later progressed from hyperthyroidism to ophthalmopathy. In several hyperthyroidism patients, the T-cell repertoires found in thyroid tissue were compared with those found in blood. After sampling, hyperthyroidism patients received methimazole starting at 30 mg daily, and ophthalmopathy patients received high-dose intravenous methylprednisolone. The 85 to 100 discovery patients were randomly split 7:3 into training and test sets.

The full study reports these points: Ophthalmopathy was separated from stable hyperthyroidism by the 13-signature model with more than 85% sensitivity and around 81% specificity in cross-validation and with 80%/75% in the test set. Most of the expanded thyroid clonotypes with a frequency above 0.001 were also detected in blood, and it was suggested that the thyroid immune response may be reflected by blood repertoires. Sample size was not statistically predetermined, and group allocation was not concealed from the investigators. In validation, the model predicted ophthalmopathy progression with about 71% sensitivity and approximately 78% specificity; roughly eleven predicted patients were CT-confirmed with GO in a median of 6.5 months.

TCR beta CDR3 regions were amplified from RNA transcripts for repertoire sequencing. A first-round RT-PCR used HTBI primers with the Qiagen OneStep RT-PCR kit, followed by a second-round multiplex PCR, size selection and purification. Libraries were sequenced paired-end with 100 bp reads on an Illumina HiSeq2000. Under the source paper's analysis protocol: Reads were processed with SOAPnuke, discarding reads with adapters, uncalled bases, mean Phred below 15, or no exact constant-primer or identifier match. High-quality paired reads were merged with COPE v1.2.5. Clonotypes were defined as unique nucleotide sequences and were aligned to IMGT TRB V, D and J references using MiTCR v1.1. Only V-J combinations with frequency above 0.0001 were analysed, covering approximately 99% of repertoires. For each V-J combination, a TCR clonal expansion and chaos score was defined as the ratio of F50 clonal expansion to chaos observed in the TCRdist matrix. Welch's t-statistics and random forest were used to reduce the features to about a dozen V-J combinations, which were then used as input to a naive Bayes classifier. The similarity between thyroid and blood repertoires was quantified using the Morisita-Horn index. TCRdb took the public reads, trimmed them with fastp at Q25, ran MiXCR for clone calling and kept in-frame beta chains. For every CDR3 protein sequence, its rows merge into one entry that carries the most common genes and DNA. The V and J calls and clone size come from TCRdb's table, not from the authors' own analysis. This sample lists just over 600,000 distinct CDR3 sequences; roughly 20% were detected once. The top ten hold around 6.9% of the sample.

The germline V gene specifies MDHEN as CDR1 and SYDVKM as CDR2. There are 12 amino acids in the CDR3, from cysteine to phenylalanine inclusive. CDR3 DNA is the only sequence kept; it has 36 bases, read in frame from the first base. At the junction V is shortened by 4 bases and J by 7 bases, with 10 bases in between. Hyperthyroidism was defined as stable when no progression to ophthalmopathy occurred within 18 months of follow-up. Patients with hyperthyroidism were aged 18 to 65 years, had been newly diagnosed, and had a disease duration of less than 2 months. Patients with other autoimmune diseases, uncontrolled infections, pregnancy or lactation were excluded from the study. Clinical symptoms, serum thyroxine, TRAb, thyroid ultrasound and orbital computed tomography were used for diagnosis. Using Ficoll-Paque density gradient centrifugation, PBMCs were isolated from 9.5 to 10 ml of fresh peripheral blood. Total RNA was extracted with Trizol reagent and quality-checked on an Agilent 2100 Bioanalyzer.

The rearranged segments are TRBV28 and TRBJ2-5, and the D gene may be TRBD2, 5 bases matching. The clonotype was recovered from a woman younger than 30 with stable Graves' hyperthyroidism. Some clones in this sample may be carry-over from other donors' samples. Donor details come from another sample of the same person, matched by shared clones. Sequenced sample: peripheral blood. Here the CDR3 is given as CASSSGLGTQYF. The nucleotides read TGTGCCAGCAGTTCGGGGTTGGGGACCCAGTACTTC.